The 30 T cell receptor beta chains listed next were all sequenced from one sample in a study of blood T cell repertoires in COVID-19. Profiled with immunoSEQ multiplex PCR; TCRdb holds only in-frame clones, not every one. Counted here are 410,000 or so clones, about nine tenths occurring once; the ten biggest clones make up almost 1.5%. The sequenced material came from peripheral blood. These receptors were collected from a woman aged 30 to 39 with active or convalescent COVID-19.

CDR3 DNA sequence: TGCGCCAGCAGCTTGGGGGACAACCCAGGGGGCTACACCTTC. Amino acid sequence: CASSLGDNPGGYTF. The chain carries TRBV5-1 and TRBJ1-2, with a tentative D call TRBD1 (6 bases). Trimming pared 0 bases from V and 8 bases from J, leaving 14 bases between. This CDR3 has 14 amino acids. In germline, CDR1 is SGHRS, CDR2 YFSETQ.

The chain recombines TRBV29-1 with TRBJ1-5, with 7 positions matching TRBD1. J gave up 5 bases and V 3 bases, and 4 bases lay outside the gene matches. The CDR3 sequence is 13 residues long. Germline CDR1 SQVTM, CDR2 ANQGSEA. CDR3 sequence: CSVETGQDQPQHF. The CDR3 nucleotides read TGCAGCGTTGAGACAGGGCAAGATCAGCCCCAGCATTTT.

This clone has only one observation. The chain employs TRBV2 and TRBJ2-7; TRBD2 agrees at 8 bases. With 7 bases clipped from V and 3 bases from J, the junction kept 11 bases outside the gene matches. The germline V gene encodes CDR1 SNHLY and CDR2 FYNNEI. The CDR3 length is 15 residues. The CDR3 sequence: CASNAVSGNYYEQYF. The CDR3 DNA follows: TGTGCCAGCAATGCGGTTAGCGGGAACTACTACGAGCAGTACTTC.

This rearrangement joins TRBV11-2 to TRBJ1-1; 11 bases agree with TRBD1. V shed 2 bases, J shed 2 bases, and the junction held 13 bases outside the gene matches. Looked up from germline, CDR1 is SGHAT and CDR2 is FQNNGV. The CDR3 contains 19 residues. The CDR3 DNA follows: TGTGCCAGCAGCTTACTCTCCGGGACAGGGGGTCGGGGTAACACTGAAGCTTTCTTT. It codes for CASSLLSGTGGRGNTEAFF.

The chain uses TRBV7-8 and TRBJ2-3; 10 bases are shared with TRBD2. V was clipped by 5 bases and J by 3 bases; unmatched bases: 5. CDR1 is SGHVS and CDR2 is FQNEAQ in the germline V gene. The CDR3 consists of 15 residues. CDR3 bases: TGTGCCAGCAGCCCGCTAGCGGGAGTGACAGATACGCAGTATTTT. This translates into CASSPLAGVTDTQYF.

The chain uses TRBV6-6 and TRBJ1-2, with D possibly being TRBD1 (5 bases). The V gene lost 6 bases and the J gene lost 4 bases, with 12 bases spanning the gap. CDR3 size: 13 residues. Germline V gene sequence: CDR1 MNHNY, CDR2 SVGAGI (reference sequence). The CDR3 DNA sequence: TGTGCCAGCAGCCCAGACAGTCTCTATGGCTACACCTTC. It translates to CASSPDSLYGYTF.

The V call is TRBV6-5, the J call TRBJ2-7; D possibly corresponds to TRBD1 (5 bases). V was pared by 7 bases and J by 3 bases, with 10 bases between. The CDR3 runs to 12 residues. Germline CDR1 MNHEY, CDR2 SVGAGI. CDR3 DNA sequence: TGTGCCAGCACAGGGATCGGCTACGAGCAGTACTTC. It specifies CASTGIGYEQYF.

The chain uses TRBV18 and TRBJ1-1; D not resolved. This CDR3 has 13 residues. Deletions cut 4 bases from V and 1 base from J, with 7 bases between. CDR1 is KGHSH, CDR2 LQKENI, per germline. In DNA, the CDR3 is TGTGCCAGCTCACGAGATCAGAACACTGAAGCTTTCTTT. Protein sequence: CASSRDQNTEAFF.

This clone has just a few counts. CDR3 amino acids: CASSPGGGGPYGYTF. The CDR3 coding sequence is TGCGCCAGCAGCCCGGGGGGCGGGGGACCCTATGGCTACACCTTC. The chain is built from TRBV4-1 and TRBJ1-2; TRBD1 might be the D (6 bases). V lost 4 bases to trimming and J lost 4 bases, with 16 bases between them. Germline V gives CDR1 MGHRA, CDR2 YSYEKL. There are 15 residues in the CDR3.

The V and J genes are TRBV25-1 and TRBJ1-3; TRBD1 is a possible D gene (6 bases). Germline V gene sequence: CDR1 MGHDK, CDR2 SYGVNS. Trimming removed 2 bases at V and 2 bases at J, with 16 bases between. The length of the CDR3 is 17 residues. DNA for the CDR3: TGTGCCAGCAGTGAAAGGGTTACAGGGAAGGCTGGAAACACCATATATTTT. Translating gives CASSERVTGKAGNTIYF.

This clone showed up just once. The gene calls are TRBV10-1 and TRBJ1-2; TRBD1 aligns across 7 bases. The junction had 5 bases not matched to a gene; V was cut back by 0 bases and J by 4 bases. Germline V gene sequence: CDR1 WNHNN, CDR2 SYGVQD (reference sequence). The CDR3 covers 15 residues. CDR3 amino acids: CASSESAGGGYGYTF. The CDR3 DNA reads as TGCGCCAGCAGTGAGTCGGCAGGGGGTGGCTATGGCTACACCTTC.

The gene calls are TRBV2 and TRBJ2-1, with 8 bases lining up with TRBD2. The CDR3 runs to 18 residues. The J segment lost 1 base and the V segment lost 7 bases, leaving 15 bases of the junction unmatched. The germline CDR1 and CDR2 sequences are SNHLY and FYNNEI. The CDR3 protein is CASTGRDLTNPSYNEQFF. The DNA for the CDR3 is TGTGCCAGCACCGGGAGGGACTTAACAAACCCATCCTACAATGAGCAGTTCTTC.

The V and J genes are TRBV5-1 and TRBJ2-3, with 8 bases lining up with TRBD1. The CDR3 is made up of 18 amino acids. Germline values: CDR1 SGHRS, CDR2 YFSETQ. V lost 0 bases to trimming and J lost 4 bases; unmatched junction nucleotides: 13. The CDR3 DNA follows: TGCGCCAGCAGCTTGGTACCGACCTCCAGGGGGCGCGCAGATACGCAGTATTTT. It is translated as CASSLVPTSRGRADTQYF.

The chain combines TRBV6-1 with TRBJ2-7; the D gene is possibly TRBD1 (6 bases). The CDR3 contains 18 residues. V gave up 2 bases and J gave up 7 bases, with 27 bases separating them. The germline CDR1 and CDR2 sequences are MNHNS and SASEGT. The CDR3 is CASSEYAVGAKQGGEQYF. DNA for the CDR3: TGTGCCAGCAGTGAATATGCTGTCGGGGCAAAGCAAGGGGGAGAGCAGTACTTC.

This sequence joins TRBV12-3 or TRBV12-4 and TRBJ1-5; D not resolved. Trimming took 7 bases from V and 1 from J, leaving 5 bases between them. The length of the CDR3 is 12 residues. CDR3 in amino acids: CASNQSNQPQHF. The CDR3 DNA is TGTGCCAGCAATCAGAGCAATCAGCCCCAGCATTTT.

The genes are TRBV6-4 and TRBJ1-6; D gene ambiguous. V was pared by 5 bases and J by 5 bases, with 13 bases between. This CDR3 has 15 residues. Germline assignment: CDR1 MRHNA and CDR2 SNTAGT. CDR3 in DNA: TGTGCCAGCAGTTCTGACGGGATTAATAATTCACCCCTCCACTTT. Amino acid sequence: CASSSDGINNSPLHF.

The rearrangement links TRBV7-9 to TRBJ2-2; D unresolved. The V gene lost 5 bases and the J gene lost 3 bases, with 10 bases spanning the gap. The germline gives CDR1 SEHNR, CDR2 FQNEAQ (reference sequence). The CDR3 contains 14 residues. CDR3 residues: CASSTYLDTGELFF. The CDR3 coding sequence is TGTGCCAGCAGCACTTACTTGGACACCGGGGAGCTGTTTTTT.

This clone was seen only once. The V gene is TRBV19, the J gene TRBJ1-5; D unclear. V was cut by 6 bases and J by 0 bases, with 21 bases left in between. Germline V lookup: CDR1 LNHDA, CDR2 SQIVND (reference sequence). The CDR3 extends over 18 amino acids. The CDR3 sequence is CASRPGVYRQNSNQPQHF. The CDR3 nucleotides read TGTGCCAGTAGACCCGGGGTATATAGGCAGAATAGCAATCAGCCCCAGCATTTT.

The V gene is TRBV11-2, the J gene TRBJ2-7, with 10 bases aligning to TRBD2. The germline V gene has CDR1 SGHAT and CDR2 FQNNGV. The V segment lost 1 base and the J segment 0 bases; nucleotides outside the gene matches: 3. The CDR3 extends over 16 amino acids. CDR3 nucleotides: TGTGCCAGCAGCTTAGGAGCGGGGGGGATCTCCTACGAGCAGTACTTC. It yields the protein CASSLGAGGISYEQYF.

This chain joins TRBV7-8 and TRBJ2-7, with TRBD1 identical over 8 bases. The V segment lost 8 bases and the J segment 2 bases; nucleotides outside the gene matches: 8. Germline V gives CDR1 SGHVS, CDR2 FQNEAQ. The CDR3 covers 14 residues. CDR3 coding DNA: TGTGCCAGCTCCTCAGGGGGCAGAACCTACGAGCAGTACTTC. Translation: CASSSGGRTYEQYF.

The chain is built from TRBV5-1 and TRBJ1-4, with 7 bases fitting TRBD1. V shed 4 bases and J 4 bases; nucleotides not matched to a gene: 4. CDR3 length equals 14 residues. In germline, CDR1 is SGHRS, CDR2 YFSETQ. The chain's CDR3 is CASSPGQNNEKLFF. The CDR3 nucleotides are TGCGCCAGCAGCCCGGGACAGAATAATGAAAAACTGTTTTTT.

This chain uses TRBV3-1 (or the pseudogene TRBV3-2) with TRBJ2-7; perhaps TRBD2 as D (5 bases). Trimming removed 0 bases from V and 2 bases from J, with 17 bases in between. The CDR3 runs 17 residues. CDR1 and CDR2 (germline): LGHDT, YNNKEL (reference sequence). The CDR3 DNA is TGTGCCAGCAGCCAAGATCTTGGACTCACGAAGACCTACGAGCAGTACTTC. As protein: CASSQDLGLTKTYEQYF.

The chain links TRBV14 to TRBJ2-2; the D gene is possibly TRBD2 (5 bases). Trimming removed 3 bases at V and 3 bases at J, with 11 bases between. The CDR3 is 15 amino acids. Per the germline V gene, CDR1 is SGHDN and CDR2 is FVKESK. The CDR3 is CASSHGNKDTGELFF. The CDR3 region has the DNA TGTGCCAGCAGCCACGGGAACAAGGACACCGGGGAGCTGTTTTTT.

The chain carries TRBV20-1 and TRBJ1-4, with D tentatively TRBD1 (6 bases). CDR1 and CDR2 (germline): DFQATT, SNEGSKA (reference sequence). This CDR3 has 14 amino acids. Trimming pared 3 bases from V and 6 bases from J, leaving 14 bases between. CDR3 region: CSASGPGEDEKLFF. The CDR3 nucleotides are TGCAGTGCTAGTGGGCCAGGGGAAGATGAAAAACTGTTTTTT.

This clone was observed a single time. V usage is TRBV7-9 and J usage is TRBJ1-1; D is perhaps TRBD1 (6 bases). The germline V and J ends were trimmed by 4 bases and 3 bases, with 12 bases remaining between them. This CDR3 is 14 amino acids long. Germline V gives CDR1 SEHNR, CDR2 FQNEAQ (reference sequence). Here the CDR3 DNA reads TGTGCCAGCAGCTCTGGACAGAAGCACACTGAAGCTTTCTTT. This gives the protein CASSSGQKHTEAFF.

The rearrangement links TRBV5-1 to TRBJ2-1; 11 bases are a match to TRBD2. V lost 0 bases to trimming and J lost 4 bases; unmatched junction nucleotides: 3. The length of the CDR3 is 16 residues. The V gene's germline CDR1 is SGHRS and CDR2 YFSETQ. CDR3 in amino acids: CASSLGSSGGYNEQFF. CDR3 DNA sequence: TGCGCCAGCAGCTTGGGGTCTAGCGGGGGGTACAATGAGCAGTTCTTC.

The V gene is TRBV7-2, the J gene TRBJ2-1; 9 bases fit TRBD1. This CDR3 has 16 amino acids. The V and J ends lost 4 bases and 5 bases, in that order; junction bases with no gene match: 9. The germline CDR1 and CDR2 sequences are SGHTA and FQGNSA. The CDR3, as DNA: TGTGCCAGCAGCTCTTCACGGGACAGGGCTAACAATGAGCAGTTCTTC. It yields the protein CASSSSRDRANNEQFF.

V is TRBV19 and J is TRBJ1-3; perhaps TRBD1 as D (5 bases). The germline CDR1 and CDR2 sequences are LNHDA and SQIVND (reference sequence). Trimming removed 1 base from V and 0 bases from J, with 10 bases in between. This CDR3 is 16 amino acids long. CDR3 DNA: TGTGCCAGTAGTATAGTTTCCCAGGGCTCTGGAAACACCATATATTTT. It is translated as CASSIVSQGSGNTIYF.

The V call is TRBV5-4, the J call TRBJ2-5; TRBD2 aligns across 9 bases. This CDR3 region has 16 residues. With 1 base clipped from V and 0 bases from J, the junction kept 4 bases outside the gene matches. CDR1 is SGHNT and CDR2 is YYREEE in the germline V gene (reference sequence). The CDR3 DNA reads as TGTGCCAGCAGCTTGTTTGGACTAGCGAACCAAGAGACCCAGTACTTC. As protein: CASSLFGLANQETQYF.

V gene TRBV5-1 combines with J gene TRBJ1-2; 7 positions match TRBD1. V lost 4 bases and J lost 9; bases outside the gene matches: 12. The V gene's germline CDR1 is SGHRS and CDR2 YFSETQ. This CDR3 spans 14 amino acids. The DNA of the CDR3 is TGCGCCAGCAGCCTACTGGATATACAGGGGAGCTACACCTTC. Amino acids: CASSLLDIQGSYTF.